This T cell receptor (beta chain) was captured in a study of T-cell reconstitution after alpha-beta-depleted transplantation in children. A library of TCRbeta sequences, prepared with unique molecular identifiers, was generated. One entry per CDR3 protein results from TCRdb running MiXCR on the PCR reads. The sample lists hundreds of thousands of distinct CDR3 sequences; 16% were seen once. The ends were cut back, 2 bases at V and 1 base at J, with 11 bases in the middle. The V gene's germline CDR1 is MGHDK and CDR2 SYGVNS. The CDR3 has 15 residues. V and J are TRBV25-1 and TRBJ1-1; D is unclear. Material: PBMCs from the stem cell graft donor, obtained from the stem cell graft. The receptor was derived from a human donor who donated a stem cell graft to a child with acute myeloid leukemia. Here the CDR3 DNA reads TGTGCCAGCAGTGAAGCAGGAGTCCGGAACACTGAAGCTTTCTTT. Its translation: CASSEAGVRNTEAFF.